Only a few counts were recorded for the clone carrying this TCR beta chain. This sample was taken from a study of T cell responses to AZD1222 COVID-19 vaccine. Trimming cost V 5 bases and J 0 bases, with 10 bases left between them. CDR1 and CDR2 (germline): MDHEN, SYDVKM. The CDR3 runs to 15 residues. Measured with immunoSEQ multiplex PCR; TCRdb has only the in-frame clones, and not every one. The sample lists 100,000 or so clones; roughly 90% were seen once. The rearrangement uses TRBV28 and TRBJ1-4; tentatively, D is TRBD1 (5 bases). Here the sequenced sample was peripheral blood, taken on day 0 of AZD1222 vaccination. The receptor comes from an adult in good health. The CDR3 region has the DNA TGTGCCAGCAGTCCAAGACAGTCAACTAATGAAAAACTGTTTTTT. It specifies CASSPRQSTNEKLFF.